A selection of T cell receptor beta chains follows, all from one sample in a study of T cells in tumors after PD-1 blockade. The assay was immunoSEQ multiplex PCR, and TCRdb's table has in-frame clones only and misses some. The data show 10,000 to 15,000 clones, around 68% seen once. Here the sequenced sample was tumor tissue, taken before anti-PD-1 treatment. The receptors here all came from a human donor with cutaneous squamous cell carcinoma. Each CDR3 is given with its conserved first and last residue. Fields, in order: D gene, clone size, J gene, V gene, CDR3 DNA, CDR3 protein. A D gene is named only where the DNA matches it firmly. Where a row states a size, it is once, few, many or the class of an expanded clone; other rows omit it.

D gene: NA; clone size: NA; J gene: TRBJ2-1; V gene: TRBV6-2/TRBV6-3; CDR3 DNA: TGTGCCAGCAGCCTCTACGAGCACCTCTCCTACAATGAGCAGTTCTTC; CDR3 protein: CASSLYEHLSYNEQFF
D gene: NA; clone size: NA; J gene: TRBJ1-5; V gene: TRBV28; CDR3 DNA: TGTGCCAGCGCTGGAAGCAATCAGCCCCAGCATTTT; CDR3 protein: CASAGSNQPQHF
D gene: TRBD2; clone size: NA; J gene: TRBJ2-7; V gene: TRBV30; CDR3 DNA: TGTGCCTGGATCGGGGGGGCGTTGGAGCAGTACTTC; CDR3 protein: CAWIGGALEQYF
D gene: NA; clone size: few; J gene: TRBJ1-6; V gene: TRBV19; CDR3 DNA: TGTGCCAGTAGTATAGGATGGGAACCCCTCCACTTT; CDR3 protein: CASSIGWEPLHF
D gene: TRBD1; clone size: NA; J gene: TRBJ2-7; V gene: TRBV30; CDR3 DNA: TGTGCCCTCCCCGCAATACAGCGAACAGGGGCCCCTTACGAGCAGTACTTC; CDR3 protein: CALPAIQRTGAPYEQYF
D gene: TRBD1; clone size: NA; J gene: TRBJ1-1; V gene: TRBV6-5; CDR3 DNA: TGTGCCAGCAGTTACCCCGGGACAGGGGGGACTGAAGCTTTCTTT; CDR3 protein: CASSYPGTGGTEAFF
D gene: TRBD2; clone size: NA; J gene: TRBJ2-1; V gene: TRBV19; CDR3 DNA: TGTGCCAGTAGGCCCTTAAAGCGGGGGGCCATATTCTTC; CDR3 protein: CASRPLKRGAIFF
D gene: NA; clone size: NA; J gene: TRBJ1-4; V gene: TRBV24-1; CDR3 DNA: TGTGCCACCAGTGGGGTCCCAACTAATGAAAAACTGTTTTTT; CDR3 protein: CATSGVPTNEKLFF
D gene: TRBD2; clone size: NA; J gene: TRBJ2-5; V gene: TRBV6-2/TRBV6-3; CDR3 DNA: TGTGCCAGCAGTTACCGGGGGCTAGCGGGAGGCCTTCAAGAGACCCAGTACTTC; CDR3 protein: CASSYRGLAGGLQETQYF
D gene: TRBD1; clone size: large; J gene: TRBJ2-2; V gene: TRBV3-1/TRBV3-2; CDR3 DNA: TGTGCCAGCAGCCCACGACAGGGGACCACCGGGGAGCTGTTTTTT; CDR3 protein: CASSPRQGTTGELFF
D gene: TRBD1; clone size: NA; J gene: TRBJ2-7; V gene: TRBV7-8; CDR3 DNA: TGTGCCAGCAGCCAAAGGACAGGGGGCTTCTACGAGCAGTACTTC; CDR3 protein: CASSQRTGGFYEQYF
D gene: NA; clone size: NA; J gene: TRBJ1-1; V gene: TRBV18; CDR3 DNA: TGTGCCACCGGTACGGGTCAGAACACTGAAGCTTTCTTT; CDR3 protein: CATGTGQNTEAFF
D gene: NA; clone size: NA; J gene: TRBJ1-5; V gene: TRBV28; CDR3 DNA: TGTGCCAGCTCCTGGTTTAGCAATCAGCCCCAGCATTTT; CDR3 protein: CASSWFSNQPQHF
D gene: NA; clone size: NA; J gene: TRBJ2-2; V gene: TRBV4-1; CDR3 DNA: TGCGCCAGCAGCCAGGCGAGTGGGCCGAACACCGGGGAGCTGTTTTTT; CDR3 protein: CASSQASGPNTGELFF
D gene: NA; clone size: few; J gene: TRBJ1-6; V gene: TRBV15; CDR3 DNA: TGTGCCACTGGGGGCCTCTCCTATAATTCACCCCTCCACTTT; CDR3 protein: CATGGLSYNSPLHF
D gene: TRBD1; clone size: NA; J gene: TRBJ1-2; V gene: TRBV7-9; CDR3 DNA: TGTGCCAGCAGCTCAAGGACAGGGGCTGACTATGGCTACACCTTC; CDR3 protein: CASSSRTGADYGYTF
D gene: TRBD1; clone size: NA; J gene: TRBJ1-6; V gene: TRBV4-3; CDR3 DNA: TGCGCCAGCAGCCGAGACAGGGAGAAAGCGGATTCACCCCTCCACTTT; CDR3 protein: CASSRDREKADSPLHF
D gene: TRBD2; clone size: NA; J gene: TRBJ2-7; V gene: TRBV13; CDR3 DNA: TGTGCCCGCAGCGGGGGGGGGCTGTACGAGCAGTACTTC; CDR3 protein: CARSGGGLYEQYF
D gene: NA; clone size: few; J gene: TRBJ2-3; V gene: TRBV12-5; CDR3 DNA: TGTGCTAGTGCCCGTTCAGGGGCTGATACGCAGTATTTT; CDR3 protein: CASARSGADTQYF
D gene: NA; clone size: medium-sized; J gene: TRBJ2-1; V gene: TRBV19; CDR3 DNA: TGTGCCACGGGAAGTAGCGGTTACAATGAGCAGTTCTTC; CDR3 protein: CATGSSGYNEQFF
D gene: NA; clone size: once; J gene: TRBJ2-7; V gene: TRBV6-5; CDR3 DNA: TGTGCCAGCAGTTACACCAGGAACTCCTACGAGCAGTACTTC; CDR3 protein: CASSYTRNSYEQYF
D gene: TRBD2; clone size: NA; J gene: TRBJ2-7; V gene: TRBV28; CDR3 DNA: TGTGCCAGCAGTTACGGACTAGCGGGATACGAGCAGTACTTC; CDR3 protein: CASSYGLAGYEQYF
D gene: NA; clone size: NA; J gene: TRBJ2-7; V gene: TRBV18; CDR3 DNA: TGTGCCAGCTCTATGGCGGGGATTCAGGGCTCCTACGAGCAGTACTTC; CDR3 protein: CASSMAGIQGSYEQYF
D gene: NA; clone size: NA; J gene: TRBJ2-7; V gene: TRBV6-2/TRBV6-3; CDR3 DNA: TGTGCCAGCAGCCCGCTCCTCTACGAGCAGTACTTC; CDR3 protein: CASSPLLYEQYF
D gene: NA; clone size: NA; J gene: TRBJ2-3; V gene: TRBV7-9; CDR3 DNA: TGTGCCAGCAGGGCCGGAGACAGCATTCGACTCACAGATACGCAGTATTTT; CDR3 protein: CASRAGDSIRLTDTQYF